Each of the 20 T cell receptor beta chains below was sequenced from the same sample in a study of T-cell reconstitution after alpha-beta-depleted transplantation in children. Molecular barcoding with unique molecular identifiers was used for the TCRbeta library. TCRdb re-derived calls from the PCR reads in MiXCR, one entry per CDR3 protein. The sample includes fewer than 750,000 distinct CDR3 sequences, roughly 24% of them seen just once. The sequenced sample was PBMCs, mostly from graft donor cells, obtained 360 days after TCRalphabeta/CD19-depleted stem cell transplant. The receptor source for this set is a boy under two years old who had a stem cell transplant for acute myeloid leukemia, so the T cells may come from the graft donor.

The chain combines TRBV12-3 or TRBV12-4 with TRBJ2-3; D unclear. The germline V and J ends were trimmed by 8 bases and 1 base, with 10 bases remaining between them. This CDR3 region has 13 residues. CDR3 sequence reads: CASQDLGTDTQYF. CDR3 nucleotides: TGTGCCAGCCAGGACCTGGGCACAGATACGCAGTATTTT.

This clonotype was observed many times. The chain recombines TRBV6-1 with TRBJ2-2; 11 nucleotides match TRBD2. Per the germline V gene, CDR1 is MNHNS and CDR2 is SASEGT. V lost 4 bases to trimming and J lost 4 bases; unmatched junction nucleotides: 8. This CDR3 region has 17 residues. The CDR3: CASSAPTSGVPTGELFF. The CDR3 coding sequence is TGTGCCAGCAGTGCCCCGACTAGCGGGGTCCCCACCGGGGAGCTGTTTTTT.

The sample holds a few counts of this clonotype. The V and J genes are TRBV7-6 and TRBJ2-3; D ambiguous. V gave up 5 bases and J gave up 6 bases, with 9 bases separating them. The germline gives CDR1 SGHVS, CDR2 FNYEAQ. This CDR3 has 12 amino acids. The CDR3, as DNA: TGTGCCAGCAGCCACGGACGGGATACGCAGTATTTT. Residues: CASSHGRDTQYF.

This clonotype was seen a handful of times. This CDR3 is CASSVGTVTPNYGYTF. In DNA, the CDR3 is TGTGCCAGCAGCGTAGGGACAGTTACACCTAACTATGGCTACACCTTC. The chain combines TRBV9 with TRBJ1-2; TRBD1 is a possible D gene (6 bases). Germline V lookup: CDR1 SGDLS, CDR2 YYNGEE. Between the trimmed V and J ends, which lost 0 bases and 0 bases, there was a span of 12 bases. The CDR3 runs 16 residues.

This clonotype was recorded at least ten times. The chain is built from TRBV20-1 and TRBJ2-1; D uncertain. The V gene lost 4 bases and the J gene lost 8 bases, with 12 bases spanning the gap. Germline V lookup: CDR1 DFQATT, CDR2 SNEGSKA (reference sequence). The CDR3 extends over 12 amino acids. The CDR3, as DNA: TGCAGTGCTAACCCGCAGGAGTATGAGCAGTTCTTC. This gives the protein CSANPQEYEQFF.

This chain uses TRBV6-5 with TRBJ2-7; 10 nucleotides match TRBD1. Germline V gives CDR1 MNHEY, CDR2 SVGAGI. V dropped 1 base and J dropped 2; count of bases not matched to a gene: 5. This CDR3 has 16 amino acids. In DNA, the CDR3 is TGTGCCAGCAGTTACTTGGGGACAGGGGTAACCTACGAGCAGTACTTC. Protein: CASSYLGTGVTYEQYF.

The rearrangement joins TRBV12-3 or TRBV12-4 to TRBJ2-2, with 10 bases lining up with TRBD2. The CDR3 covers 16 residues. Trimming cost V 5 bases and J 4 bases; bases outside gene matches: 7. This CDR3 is CASSGGSGGSTGELFF. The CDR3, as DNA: TGTGCCAGCAGTGGCGGTAGCGGGGGGAGCACCGGGGAGCTGTTTTTT.

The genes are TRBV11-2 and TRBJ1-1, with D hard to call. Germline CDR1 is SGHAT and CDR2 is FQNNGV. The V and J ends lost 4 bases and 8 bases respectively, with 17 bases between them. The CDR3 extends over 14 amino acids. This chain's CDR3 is CASSSRGAKSEAFF. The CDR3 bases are TGTGCCAGCAGCTCCCGGGGAGCCAAATCCGAAGCTTTCTTT.

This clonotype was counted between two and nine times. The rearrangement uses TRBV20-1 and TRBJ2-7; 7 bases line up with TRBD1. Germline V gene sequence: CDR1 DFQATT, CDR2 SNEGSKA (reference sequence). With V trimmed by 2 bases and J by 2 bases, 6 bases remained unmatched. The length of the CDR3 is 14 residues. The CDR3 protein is CSARRAGTAYEQYV. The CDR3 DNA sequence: TGCAGTGCTAGAAGAGCCGGGACAGCCTACGAGCAGTACGTC.

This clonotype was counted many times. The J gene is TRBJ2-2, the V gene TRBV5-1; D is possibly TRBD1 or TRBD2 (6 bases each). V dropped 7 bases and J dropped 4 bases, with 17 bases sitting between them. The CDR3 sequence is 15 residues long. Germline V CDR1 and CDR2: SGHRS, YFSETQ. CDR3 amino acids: CASLGGDWSTGELFF. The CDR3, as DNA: TGCGCCAGCTTGGGGGGCGACTGGTCCACCGGGGAGCTGTTTTTT. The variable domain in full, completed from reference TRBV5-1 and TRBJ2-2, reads KAGVTQTPRYLIKTRGQQVTLSCSPISGHRSVSWYQQTPGQGLQFLFEYFSETQRNKGNFPGRFSGRQFSNSRSEMNVSTLELGDSALYLCASLGGDWSTGELFFGEGSRLTVL.

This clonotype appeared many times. CDR3 sequence reads: CASSGTGPAEYF. The CDR3 coding sequence is TGTGCCAGCAGCGGGACGGGCCCGGCGGAATACTTC. The chain recombines TRBV7-9 with TRBJ2-5; D may match TRBD1 or TRBD2 (5 bases each). Germline values: CDR1 SEHNR, CDR2 FQNEAQ (reference sequence). The CDR3 covers 12 residues. V was cut by 5 bases and J by 14 bases, with 18 bases left in between.

CDR3 region: CASSYEGFRAQYF. The CDR3 DNA reads TGTGCCAGCAGTTACGAAGGGTTCAGGGCCCAGTACTTC. The rearrangement uses TRBV6-5 and TRBJ2-5; possible D gene TRBD1, 5 bases. The CDR3 consists of 13 residues. The ends were cut back, 2 bases at V and 9 bases at J, with 13 bases in the middle. Germline values: CDR1 MNHEY, CDR2 SVGAGI.

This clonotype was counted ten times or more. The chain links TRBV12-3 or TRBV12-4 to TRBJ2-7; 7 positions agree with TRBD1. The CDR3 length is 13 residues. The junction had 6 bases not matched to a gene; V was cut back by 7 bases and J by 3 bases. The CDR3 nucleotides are TGTGCCAGCAAAGACAGGGAGCTCTACGAGCAGTACTTC. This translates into CASKDRELYEQYF.

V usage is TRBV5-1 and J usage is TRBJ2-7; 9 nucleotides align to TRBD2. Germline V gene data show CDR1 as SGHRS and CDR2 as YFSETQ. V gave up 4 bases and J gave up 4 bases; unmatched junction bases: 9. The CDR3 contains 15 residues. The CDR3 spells CASSPWVAGDYEQYF. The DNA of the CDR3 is TGCGCCAGCAGCCCCTGGGTAGCGGGGGATTACGAGCAGTACTTC.

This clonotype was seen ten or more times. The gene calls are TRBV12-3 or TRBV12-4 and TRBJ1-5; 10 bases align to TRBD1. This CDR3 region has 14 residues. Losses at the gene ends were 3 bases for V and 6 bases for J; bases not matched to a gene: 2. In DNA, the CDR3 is TGTGCCAGCAGTTTCGACAGGGGGCGTCAGCCCCAGCATTTT. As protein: CASSFDRGRQPQHF.

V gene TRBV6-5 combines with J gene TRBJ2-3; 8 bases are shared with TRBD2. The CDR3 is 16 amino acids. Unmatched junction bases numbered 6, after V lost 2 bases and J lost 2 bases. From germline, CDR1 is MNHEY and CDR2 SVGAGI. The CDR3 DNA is TGTGCCAGCAGTTACCGGGGGGGCCTTTTCACAGATACGCAGTATTTT. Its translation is CASSYRGGLFTDTQYF.

CDR3 protein: CASTPRNTDTQYF. CDR3 in DNA: TGTGCCAGCACCCCCCGAAACACAGATACGCAGTATTTT. The chain links TRBV5-6 to TRBJ2-3; D remains unclear. Germline V gives CDR1 SGHDT, CDR2 YYEEEE. The CDR3 length is 13 residues. The V gene lost 6 bases and the J gene lost 2 bases, with 10 bases spanning the gap.

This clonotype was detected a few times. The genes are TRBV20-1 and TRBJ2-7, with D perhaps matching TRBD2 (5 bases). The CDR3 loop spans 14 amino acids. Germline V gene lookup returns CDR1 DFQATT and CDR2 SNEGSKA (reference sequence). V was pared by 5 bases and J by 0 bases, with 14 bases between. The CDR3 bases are TGCAGTGCTTACTCCGATGGACTCTCCTACGAGCAGTACTTC. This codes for CSAYSDGLSYEQYF.

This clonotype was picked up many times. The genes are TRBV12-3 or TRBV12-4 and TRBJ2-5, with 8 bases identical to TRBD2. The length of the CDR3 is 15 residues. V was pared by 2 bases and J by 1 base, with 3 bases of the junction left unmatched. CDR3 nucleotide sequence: TGTGCCAGCAGTTTACAGCGGGGGATCCAAGAGACCCAGTACTTC. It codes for CASSLQRGIQETQYF.

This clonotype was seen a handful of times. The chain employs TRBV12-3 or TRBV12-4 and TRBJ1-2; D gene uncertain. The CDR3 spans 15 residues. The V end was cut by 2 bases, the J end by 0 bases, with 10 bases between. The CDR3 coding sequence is TGTGCCAGCAGTTTAACCCGGGTACCTAACTATGGCTACACCTTC. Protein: CASSLTRVPNYGYTF.